One T cell receptor (beta chain) is described in this entry. This CDR3 spans 13 amino acids. From germline, CDR1 is SGHAT and CDR2 FQDESV (reference sequence). The ends were cut back, 2 bases at V and 2 bases at J, with 6 bases in the middle. This specimen belongs to a study of cytomegalovirus exposure and HLA in healthy donors. Amplification used 60 Vbeta primers and 13 Jbeta primers. TCRdb's table, derived via immunoSEQ multiplex PCR, lists solely in-frame clones and lacks some. The table includes 150,000 to 200,000 clones, over 80% detected once. V and J are TRBV11-1 and TRBJ2-5; D is undetermined. This sequence originates from a man aged 45-65 years in good health and CMV-seronegative. Sequences were obtained from PBMCs. The CDR3 loop is CASSLSLQETQYF. CDR3 bases: TGTGCCAGCAGCTTATCCTTACAAGAGACCCAGTACTTC.